This T cell receptor beta chain was identified during a study of T cell repertoires in ileal Crohn's disease. About the study: All patients had surgery for stricturing (approximately 60%) or penetrating (approximately 39%) disease. About half received postoperative treatment, some ten with thiopurines and about 20 anti-TNF.

As for time point: neoterminal ileum biopsy at postoperative endoscopy, about 6 months after surgery. Per sample, roughly 0.5 micrograms of biopsy DNA were TCRB immunosequenced. The assay was immunoSEQ multiplex PCR, and TCRdb's table has in-frame clones only and misses some. Here the sample spans under 12,000 clones, 72% being singletons. Germline values: CDR1 GTSNPN, CDR2 SVGIG (reference sequence). The CDR3 has 14 amino acids. V lost 5 bases, J lost 5 bases, and 18 bases lay in between. This chain joins TRBV30 and TRBJ1-1; D is unclear. This receptor was taken from an adult with Crohn's disease. Specimen: ileal tissue. The CDR3 loop reads CAWFSPAAVTEAFF. CDR3 nucleotide sequence: TGTGCCTGGTTCAGCCCTGCCGCGGTTACTGAAGCTTTCTTT.